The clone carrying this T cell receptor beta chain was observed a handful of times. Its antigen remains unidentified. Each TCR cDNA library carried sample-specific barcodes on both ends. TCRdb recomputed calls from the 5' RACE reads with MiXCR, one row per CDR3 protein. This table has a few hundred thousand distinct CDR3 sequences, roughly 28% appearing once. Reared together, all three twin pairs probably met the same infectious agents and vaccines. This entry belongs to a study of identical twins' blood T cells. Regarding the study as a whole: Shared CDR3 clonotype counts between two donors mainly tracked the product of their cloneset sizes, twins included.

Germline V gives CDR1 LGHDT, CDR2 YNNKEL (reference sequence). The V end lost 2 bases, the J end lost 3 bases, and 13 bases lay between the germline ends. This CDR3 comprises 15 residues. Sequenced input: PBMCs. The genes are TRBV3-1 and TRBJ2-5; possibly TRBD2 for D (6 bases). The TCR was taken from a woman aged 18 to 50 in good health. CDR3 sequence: CASSQRGWGEETQYF. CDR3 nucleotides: TGTGCCAGCAGCCAAAGGGGTTGGGGGGAAGAGACCCAGTACTTC.